This T cell receptor beta chain was identified in a study of shared clonotypes between healthy human individuals (TCRdb year 2020). Turning to the overall study: A few men and two women, aged 18 to 49 years, made up the cohort. To increase sequencing depth and limit assay-specific biases, TCR repertoire library preparation and sequencing were carried out by different laboratories using diverse techniques. Each donor's leukapheresis produced roughly between about 0.8 and 8.9 billion PBMCs. To estimate repertoire size and how much clonotypes are shared between individuals, the study performed deep sequencing of blood TCR repertoires from 4 to 6 healthy adults.

The paper as a whole reports these results and caveats: Pairwise subsampling led to the expectation that sequencing depth would affect the degree of clonotype sharing among donors. Sampling was limited to blood, and TCR repertoires in tissue likely differ from TCR repertoires in blood. Because the study included a small number of donors, the genetic and exposure-history diversity represented was limited.

Using the deep immunoSEQ assay, TCR CDR3 regions were amplified from genomic DNA by multiplex PCR. Genomic DNA extracted from each cell subset was distributed evenly over all wells of several immunoSEQ 96-well plates, and each plate served as one replicate. For unsorted PBMC, each replicate PCR was loaded with approximately 300 ng genomic DNA, equivalent to tens of thousands of T cell genomes. Genomic DNA from unsorted PBMC was sequenced over ten immunoSEQ deep assay plates. Purified libraries were measured with a Qubit 3.0 fluorometer, size-checked on a Bioanalyzer 2100, and measured again with the KAPA Library Quantification kit. Each immunoSEQ 96-well plate was sequenced on its own single-read 150-cycle Illumina NextSeq 550 flow cell. On the authors' methods: Because only junctional sequences without quality scores were contained in the immunoSEQ output, filtering matching that applied to full-length reads could not be performed. Sequences were annotated with PyIR, a Python wrapper for IgBLAST v1.9, using IMGT germline references to assign V/J genes and CDR3. Reads were removed for weak V/J assignments (E-value above 1e-6), missing CDR3, stop codons, out-of-frame junctions, or ambiguous translated residues. V3J clonotypes were defined as sequences sharing an identical inferred V gene, J gene, and CDR3 amino acid sequence. The percentage overlap between two repertoires was calculated by dividing the number of shared unique clonotypes by the size of the smaller repertoire. RTK rarefaction, the Chao1 estimator, and Recon v2.1 estimates of unobserved clonotypes were used to assess repertoire richness. Sourced from immuneACCESS, this table was stored by TCRdb with only in-frame sequences that have V and J called. A share of the clones is absent; for the studies checked, an unresolved V gene accounts for under half, and the remainder has no known explanation. V, J and clone size were drawn from that table, and D and trimming were deduced from the DNA. This sample lists approximately 500,000 clones; approximately 78% were detected once. Around 13% of the sample is held by the ten biggest clonotypes.

A word on this clone: The antigen this receptor binds is unknown. Qualities for individual bases were not recorded, and no much larger clone is one base off.

The donors were healthy, HIV-negative adults with no recently reported acute infections or vaccinations. Every donor was a Caucasian adult residing in Nashville, Tennessee, USA. For unsorted samples, 90 million or so PBMCs were counted and genomic DNA was extracted with the QIAamp DNA Blood Mini kit. Blood was obtained by leukapheresis, after which PBMCs were separated by Ficoll-Histopaque density gradient centrifugation and cryopreserved in liquid nitrogen vapor phase. V is clipped by 1 base and J by 3 bases, and the sequence between their germline boundaries is 6 bases long. Sequences SGHNT (CDR1) and YYREEE (CDR2) are obtained from the germline V gene (reference sequence). The cysteine opens and the phenylalanine closes a CDR3 of 13 amino acids. Of the read, only the CDR3 DNA is kept; its 39 bases are in frame from base 1.

The sample was PBMCs. The sequence derives from a woman in her thirties or forties in good health. Some clones in this sample may be carry-over from other donors' samples. The receptor chain draws on TRBV5-4 and TRBJ2-3, with a weak D call of TRBD1 (5 bases match). The CDR3 protein is CASSLPGTDTQYF. The DNA is as follows: TGTGCCAGCAGCTTGCCAGGGACAGATACGCAGTATTTT.